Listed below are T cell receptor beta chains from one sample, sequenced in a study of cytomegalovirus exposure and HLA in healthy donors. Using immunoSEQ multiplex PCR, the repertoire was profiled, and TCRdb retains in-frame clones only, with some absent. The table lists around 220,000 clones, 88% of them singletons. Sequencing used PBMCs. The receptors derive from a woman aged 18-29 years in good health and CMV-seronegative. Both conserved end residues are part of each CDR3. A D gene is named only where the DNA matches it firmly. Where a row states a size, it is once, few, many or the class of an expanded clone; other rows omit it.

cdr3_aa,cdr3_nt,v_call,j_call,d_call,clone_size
CASSQGLARDEQYF,TGTGCCAGCAGTCAAGGACTAGCGCGGGACGAGCAGTACTTC,TRBV27,TRBJ2-7,TRBD2,.
CASSPRGGSFEQYF,TGTGCCAGCAGCCCCCGGGGGGGTTCGTTCGAGCAGTACTTC,TRBV7-9,TRBJ2-7,TRBD2,once
CATSRRGSGSLVGNEQFF,TGTGCCACCAGCAGACGAGGTAGCGGGAGCCTAGTGGGTAATGAGCAGTTCTTC,TRBV15,TRBJ2-1,TRBD2,.
CATSTRDRSYTGTTPTDTQYF,TGTGCCACCAGCACCCGGGACAGGAGTTACACCGGGACTACTCCCACAGATACGCAGTATTTT,TRBV15,TRBJ2-3,.,.
CASSPYVVQDPRETQYF,TGCGCCAGCAGCCCCTATGTCGTACAGGACCCACGAGAGACCCAGTACTTC,TRBV5-1,TRBJ2-5,.,.
CASSEVDQGYEQYF,TGTGCCAGCAGTGAAGTGGACCAGGGCTACGAGCAGTACTTC,TRBV6-1,TRBJ2-7,.,.
CASSSEGAGELFF,TGTGCCAGCAGTAGCGAGGGGGCCGGGGAGCTGTTTTTT,TRBV2,TRBJ2-2,.,once
CASSVTGSGNTIYF,TGTGCCAGTAGCGTGACAGGGTCTGGAAACACCATATATTTT,TRBV19,TRBJ1-3,TRBD1,.
CASSLYLPGANEKLFF,TGTGCCAGCAGCTTGTATCTTCCGGGAGCTAATGAAAAACTGTTTTTT,TRBV5-6,TRBJ1-4,.,.
CASSSSGTYEQYF,TGTGCCAGCAGTTCTAGCGGCACCTACGAGCAGTACTTC,TRBV28,TRBJ2-7,TRBD2,.
CASQKEAGSYEQYF,TGCGCCAGCCAAAAGGAGGCCGGCTCCTACGAGCAGTACTTC,TRBV4-1,TRBJ2-7,.,.
CASSFNSEPTDTQYF,TGCGCCAGCAGCTTTAACTCCGAACCCACAGATACGCAGTATTTT,TRBV5-1,TRBJ2-3,.,.
CASSIQGLADTQYF,TGTGCCAGCAGTATACAGGGACTAGCAGATACGCAGTATTTT,TRBV2,TRBJ2-3,TRBD2,.
CASSPREYNEQFF,TGTGCCAGCAGTCCGAGGGAATACAATGAGCAGTTCTTC,TRBV6-4,TRBJ2-1,.,.
CAPSKWTGELFF,TGTGCCCCCAGTAAATGGACCGGGGAGCTGTTTTTT,TRBV28,TRBJ2-2,.,.
CASSLAGGLDEQFF,TGTGCCAGCAGCTTGGCGGGAGGGTTGGATGAGCAGTTCTTC,TRBV28,TRBJ2-1,TRBD2,.
CASSSGRSGAAGYTF,TGTGCCAGCAGCTCCGGGAGGTCAGGGGCGGCTGGCTACACCTTC,TRBV13,TRBJ1-2,.,once
CASREALDEQYF,TGTGCCAGCAGGGAGGCACTAGACGAGCAGTACTTC,TRBV6-6,TRBJ2-7,.,.
CASSLETGGWAEAFF,TGTGCCAGCAGCTTAGAGACAGGGGGCTGGGCTGAAGCTTTCTTT,TRBV7-9,TRBJ1-1,TRBD1,once
CASSPGAEHYNEQFF,TGCGCCAGCAGCCCCGGAGCGGAGCACTACAATGAGCAGTTCTTC,TRBV5-1,TRBJ2-1,.,.
CAWTPTGGGDTQYF,TGTGCCTGGACTCCGACAGGGGGCGGTGATACGCAGTATTTT,TRBV30,TRBJ2-3,TRBD1,once
CASSPRDRALETQYF,TGTGCCAGCAGCCCCCGGGACAGGGCGTTGGAGACCCAGTACTTC,TRBV7-9,TRBJ2-5,TRBD1,.
CASSDRRPGLKLFF,TGTGCCAGCAGTGACAGGCGTCCGGGTTTAAAACTGTTTTTT,TRBV6-4,TRBJ1-4,.,.
CSVEDTARRSYNEQFF,TGCAGCGTTGAAGATACGGCTAGGCGGTCCTACAATGAGCAGTTCTTC,TRBV29-1,TRBJ2-1,.,.
CASSLSGLGHGLKETQYF,TGTGCCAGCAGTTTATCGGGTTTGGGGCACGGCCTGAAAGAGACCCAGTACTTC,TRBV27,TRBJ2-5,.,.
CASSGLDRGDSPLHF,TGTGCCAGCAGTGGGCTCGACAGGGGGGATTCACCCCTCCACTTT,TRBV6-1,TRBJ1-6,TRBD1,.
CASSESGRDGYTF,TGCGCCAGCAGTGAGTCGGGGAGGGATGGCTACACCTTC,TRBV10-1,TRBJ1-2,.,.
CATGLAGGNEQFF,TGTGCCACCGGCCTAGCGGGAGGGAATGAGCAGTTCTTC,TRBV15,TRBJ2-1,TRBD2,.
CASSSLGGVWRYEQYF,TGTGCCAGCAGTTCACTAGGGGGCGTCTGGCGCTACGAGCAGTACTTC,TRBV27,TRBJ2-7,TRBD1,.
CAWSRGYGYTF,TGTGCCTGGAGTCGCGGCTATGGCTACACCTTC,TRBV30,TRBJ1-2,.,few
CASSLLPSGLQETQYF,TGTGCCAGCAGCTTACTCCCTAGCGGGTTGCAAGAGACCCAGTACTTC,TRBV7-9,TRBJ2-5,TRBD2,.
CASSRAGRDTEAFF,TGTGCCAGCAGTCGGGCAGGGAGGGACACTGAAGCTTTCTTT,TRBV6-1,TRBJ1-1,.,.
CASSYGFGQANEKLFF,TGTGCCAGCAGTTACGGCTTCGGACAGGCGAATGAAAAACTGTTTTTT,TRBV6-5,TRBJ1-4,TRBD1,.
CAWSGSGDTDTQYF,TGTGCCTGGAGCGGGAGTGGCGACACAGATACGCAGTATTTT,TRBV30,TRBJ2-3,.,many
CASSDSALPLSNEQFF,TGTGCCAGCAGTGACTCCGCACTACCCCTTTCTAATGAGCAGTTCTTC,TRBV25-1,TRBJ2-1,.,.
CASSADRGLFYGYTF,TGTGCCAGTAGCGCCGACAGGGGGCTGTTCTATGGCTACACCTTC,TRBV19,TRBJ1-2,TRBD1,.
CASSLARLAEYNEQFF,TGTGCCAGCAGCTTAGCTCGACTAGCGGAATACAATGAGCAGTTCTTC,TRBV7-9,TRBJ2-1,TRBD2,.
CASGDRAGGGPTGELFF,TGTGCCAGCGGCGATCGAGCGGGAGGGGGCCCCACCGGGGAGCTGTTTTTT,TRBV27,TRBJ2-2,TRBD2,.
CASMGQAATNEKLFF,TGTGCCAGCATGGGACAGGCGGCAACTAATGAAAAACTGTTTTTT,TRBV28,TRBJ1-4,TRBD1,.
CASSFQGSSYNEQFF,TGTGCCAGCAGCTTCCAGGGGAGCTCCTACAATGAGCAGTTCTTC,TRBV7-9,TRBJ2-1,.,.
CASSQVSGNQPQHF,TGCGCCAGCAGCCAAGTATCCGGGAATCAGCCCCAGCATTTT,TRBV4-1,TRBJ1-5,.,.
CSVERRGRLDTEAFF,TGCAGCGTTGAAAGAAGGGGAAGGTTGGACACTGAAGCTTTCTTT,TRBV29-1,TRBJ1-1,.,.
CASRLAGGNTEAFF,TGTGCCAGCAGGCTGGCCGGGGGAAACACTGAAGCTTTCTTT,TRBV5-4,TRBJ1-1,.,once
CASSDREGNTEAFF,TGTGCCAGCAGTGACAGGGAAGGAAACACTGAAGCTTTCTTT,TRBV27,TRBJ1-1,TRBD1,.
CASSFQGRRWETQYF,TGTGCCAGCAGTTTTCAGGGAAGACGTTGGGAGACCCAGTACTTC,TRBV28,TRBJ2-5,.,.
CASSLTLGLAGVTGELFF,TGTGCCAGCAGCTTAACCCTGGGACTAGCGGGAGTTACCGGGGAGCTGTTTTTT,TRBV7-3,TRBJ2-2,TRBD2,.
CASRSGLAGVGEQYF,TGTGCCAGCAGATCGGGACTAGCGGGAGTTGGGGAGCAGTACTTC,TRBV7-9,TRBJ2-7,TRBD2,.
CASSSGSTGGNEQFF,TGCGCCAGCAGCTCCGGGTCAACGGGGGGGAATGAGCAGTTCTTC,TRBV5-1,TRBJ2-1,TRBD2,.
CASSLTGTYEQYF,TGTGCCAGCAGCCTGACAGGGACCTACGAGCAGTACTTC,TRBV5-5,TRBJ2-7,TRBD1,.
CASSLSPQDTQYF,TGTGCCAGCAGTTTATCTCCCCAAGATACGCAGTATTTT,TRBV27,TRBJ2-3,.,.
CAWRLRVEDTQYF,TGTGCCTGGAGACTCAGGGTGGAGGATACGCAGTATTTT,TRBV30,TRBJ2-3,.,.
CASSDPRVGNTEAFF,TGTGCCAGCAGTGACCCGAGGGTGGGGAACACTGAAGCTTTCTTT,TRBV6-1,TRBJ1-1,.,.
CASSLPGGNTDTQYF,TGTGCCAGCAGCTTACCGGGGGGCAACACAGATACGCAGTATTTT,TRBV7-9,TRBJ2-3,.,.